This T cell receptor beta chain was sequenced in a study of shared clonotypes between healthy human individuals. To note about this clone: No antigen is known for it.

TCRdb keeps only in-frame clones here, not all; method: immunoSEQ multiplex PCR. The repertoire holds about 120,000 clones, with about 71% as singletons. Study results and limitations: Although depth was large, rarefaction showed that sequencing of the sorted subsets was incomplete. The sharing of 5% to 6.5% of naive CD4 clonotypes was seen across a handful of donors.

CCR7-negative CD45RA+ TemRA cells were combined with CD45RO+ cells to form CD8 memory. V shed 2 bases, J shed 3 bases, and the junction held 8 bases outside the gene matches. There are 17 residues in the CDR3. CDR1 and CDR2 from the germline V gene are SGDLS and YYNGEE. This TCR was recovered from a young woman in good health. The specimen was memory CD8+ T cells sorted from blood. As to subset: CD45RO+ cells pooled with CCR7-negative TemRA cells. The rearrangement links TRBV9 to TRBJ2-1; TRBD2 aligns across 10 bases. In DNA, the CDR3 is TGTGCCAGCAGCGTTGCTCCCGGGACTAGCGTCTACAATGAGCAGTTCTTC. Its protein is CASSVAPGTSVYNEQFF.